Included here is one T cell receptor (beta chain) sequence, with context. Its specific antigen is unknown. Base qualities are not provided; no much larger clone lies one nucleotide away. This sample was included in a study of T cell repertoires in cytomegalovirus infection (dated by TCRdb to the late 2010s). Study-wide context: Peptide stimulations targeted recently identified HLA-C-restricted CMV epitopes, whose presentation resists viral immunomodulation, together with well-studied HLA-B-restricted epitopes. Donor HLA type was relevant to the analysis, as public TCR beta signatures indicated carriage of CMV infection together with the matching HLA type. What the study reported, not specific to this receptor: Carriers of CMV infection plus the relevant HLA type were discriminated by the cumulative frequency of public TCR beta family members in the study cohort and in an independent roughly 340-donor cohort. The ex vivo response was dominated by HLA-C-restricted CMV-specific TCR beta clonotypes, and the single most frequent clonotype in two of eight donors was supplied by these HLA-C-restricted clonotypes.

Taken with the paper, the label for treatment or condition translates to: in vitro stimulation with specific CMV peptide epitopes to enrich CMV-specific T cells. Sequencing instrument: Illumina HiSeq 1500. TCRdb trimmed public reads at Q25 via fastp, called clones via MiXCR and kept in-frame beta chains. Rows with a matching CDR3 protein are joined into one entry that keeps the most common DNA and genes. Counted in this sample were a few hundred thousand distinct CDR3 sequences; approximately 40% of them appeared once. The top ten clonotypes cover 48% of the sample. Germline trimming amounts to 3 bases on V and 4 bases on J, with 5 as the count of junction bases outside the gene matches. The germline V gene (reference sequence) specifies SEHNR as CDR1 and FQNEAQ as CDR2. There are 15 amino acids in the CDR3, from cysteine to phenylalanine inclusive. The sequence is cut down to CDR3 DNA, 45 bases in frame from base 1.

The chain links TRBV7-9 with TRBJ2-3, with 9 bases aligning to TRBD2. Sample: cultured PBMCs, taken from culture after CMV antigen stimulation. This TCR came from a human donor in good health (CMV status not recorded). Some clones in this sample may be carry-over from other donors' samples. CDR3 sequence: CASSLRGGHSDTQYF. The nucleotide sequence is given as TGTGCCAGCAGCTTGCGGGGGGGCCATTCAGATACGCAGTATTTT.